This T cell receptor (beta chain) came from a study of blood T cell repertoires in COVID-19. About the research overall: The samples span acute and convalescent COVID-19 from the United States, Italy and Spain. PBMCs, B-cell-depleted T cells, or T cells were the source of the cDNA or gDNA that made up the material.

As processed by the authors: Amplification of reference gene primers provided the estimated nucleated cell counts. Clones were sequenced by immunoSEQ multiplex PCR, and TCRdb holds only the in-frame ones, with some missing. V and J calls plus clone size are reproduced from that table; the DNA served to infer D and trimming. The table shows under 150,000 clones, with roughly 84% occurring only once. The CDR3 has 13 residues. Trimming left V 6 bases short and J 7 bases short, with 16 bases between. CDR1 is SQVTM, CDR2 ANQGSEA, per germline. V is TRBV29-1 and J is TRBJ2-1, with D tentatively TRBD1 (5 bases). Input material: peripheral blood. The TCR comes from a man aged 35 to 55 with acute or convalescent COVID-19. The CDR3 bases are TGCAGCGTCGACCGGACAAGCGTGAATGAGCAGTTCTTC. As protein: CSVDRTSVNEQFF.